Reported below is one TCR beta chain. This CDR3 has 13 amino acids. The germline gives CDR1 MNHEY, CDR2 SVGEGT. Trimming stripped 0 bases from V and 3 bases from J, with 3 bases between. Generated by immunoSEQ multiplex PCR, the TCRdb table keeps only in-frame clones and is missing some. Counted here are some 20,000 clones, approximately 82% occurring once; the ten biggest clones make up 25% to 35%. The data were obtained in a study of control samples from healthy donors and cancer patients. Sequenced input: PBMCs. This TCR was sampled from an elderly man with head and neck cancer. The chain recombines TRBV6-2 or TRBV6-3 with TRBJ2-1; D uncertain. The CDR3 reads CASSYSGYNEQFF. CDR3 nucleotides: TGTGCCAGCAGTTACTCGGGCTACAATGAGCAGTTCTTC.